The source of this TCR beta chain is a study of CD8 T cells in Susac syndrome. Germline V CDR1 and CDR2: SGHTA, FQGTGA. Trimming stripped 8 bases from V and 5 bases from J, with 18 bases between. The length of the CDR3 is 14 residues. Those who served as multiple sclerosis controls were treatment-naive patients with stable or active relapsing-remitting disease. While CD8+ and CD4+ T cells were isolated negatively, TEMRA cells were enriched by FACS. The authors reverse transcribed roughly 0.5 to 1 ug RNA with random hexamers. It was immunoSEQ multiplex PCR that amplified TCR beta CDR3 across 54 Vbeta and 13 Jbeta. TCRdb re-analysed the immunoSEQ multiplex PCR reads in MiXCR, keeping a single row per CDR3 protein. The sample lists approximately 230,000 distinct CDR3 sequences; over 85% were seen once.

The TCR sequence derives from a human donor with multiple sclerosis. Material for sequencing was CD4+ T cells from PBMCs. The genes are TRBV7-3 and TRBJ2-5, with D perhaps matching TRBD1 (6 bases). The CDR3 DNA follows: TGTGCCAGCTCAGTACTGGGACAAATGGAGACCCAGTACTTC. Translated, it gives CASSVLGQMETQYF.